This is a list of T cell receptor beta chains from one sample in a study of cytomegalovirus exposure and HLA in healthy donors. Repertoires were generated with immunoSEQ multiplex PCR, while TCRdb's copy carries only in-frame clones and drops some. This sample carries approximately 130,000 clones, approximately 77% of them seen once, and the ten largest clones take approximately 1.4%. Sequencing used PBMCs. The receptors come from a middle-aged woman in good health and CMV-seronegative. CDR3s include the opening cysteine and the closing phenylalanine or tryptophan. A D gene is named only where the DNA matches it firmly. Clone size is stated in some rows and not others, as once, few, many or a class when expanded.

NA,TRBV30,NA,TRBJ1-1,CAWSRGTEAFF,TGTGCCTGGAGCAGGGGTACTGAAGCTTTCTTT
NA,TRBV7-6,NA,TRBJ1-5,CASSLLTGGDQPQHF,TGTGCCAGCAGCTTACTGACAGGCGGCGATCAGCCCCAGCATTTT
NA,TRBV6-5,NA,TRBJ1-1,CASSIQGSFTEAFF,TGTGCCAGCAGCATACAGGGTAGTTTTACTGAAGCTTTCTTT
NA,TRBV19,TRBD1,TRBJ1-6,CASSRTGKDSPLHF,TGTGCCAGTAGCCGGACAGGGAAGGATTCACCCCTCCACTTT
NA,TRBV7-2,NA,TRBJ1-1,CASSPWELRAEAFF,TGTGCCAGCAGCCCATGGGAGCTTAGGGCTGAAGCTTTCTTT
NA,TRBV5-1,NA,TRBJ2-2,CASSLRQPNTGELFF,TGCGCCAGCAGCTTGAGACAACCAAACACCGGGGAGCTGTTTTTT
NA,TRBV12-5,NA,TRBJ1-2,CASGLDPLGYTF,TGTGCTAGTGGTTTGGATCCCTTGGGCTACACCTTC
NA,TRBV25-1,NA,TRBJ1-4,CAGRETVWGGPNEKLFF,TGTGCCGGTCGGGAAACAGTTTGGGGAGGGCCGAATGAAAAACTGTTTTTT
NA,TRBV25-1,NA,TRBJ1-1,CASSRRESTEAFF,TGTGCCAGCAGTCGGAGGGAGTCCACTGAAGCTTTCTTT
NA,TRBV29-1,NA,TRBJ1-2,CSVLSGVPGYTF,TGCAGCGTGTTGTCAGGGGTTCCTGGCTACACCTTC
many,TRBV7-2,TRBD1,TRBJ1-2,CASSAKSGTGYGYTF,TGTGCCAGCAGCGCTAAATCCGGGACAGGCTATGGCTACACCTTC
few,TRBV19,NA,TRBJ2-3,CASTRQPSTDTQYF,TGTGCCAGTACCCGACAGCCTAGCACAGATACGCAGTATTTT